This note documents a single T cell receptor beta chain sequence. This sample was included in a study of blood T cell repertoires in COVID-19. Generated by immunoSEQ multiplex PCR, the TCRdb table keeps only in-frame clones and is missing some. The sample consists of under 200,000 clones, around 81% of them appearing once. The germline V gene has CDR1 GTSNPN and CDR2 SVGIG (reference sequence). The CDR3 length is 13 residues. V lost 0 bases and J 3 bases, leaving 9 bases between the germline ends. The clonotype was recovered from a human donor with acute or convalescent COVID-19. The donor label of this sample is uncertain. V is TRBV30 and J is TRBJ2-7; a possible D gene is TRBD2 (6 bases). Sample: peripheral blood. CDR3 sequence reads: CAWSVRLDYEQYF. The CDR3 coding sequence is TGTGCCTGGAGTGTACGACTAGACTACGAGCAGTACTTC.